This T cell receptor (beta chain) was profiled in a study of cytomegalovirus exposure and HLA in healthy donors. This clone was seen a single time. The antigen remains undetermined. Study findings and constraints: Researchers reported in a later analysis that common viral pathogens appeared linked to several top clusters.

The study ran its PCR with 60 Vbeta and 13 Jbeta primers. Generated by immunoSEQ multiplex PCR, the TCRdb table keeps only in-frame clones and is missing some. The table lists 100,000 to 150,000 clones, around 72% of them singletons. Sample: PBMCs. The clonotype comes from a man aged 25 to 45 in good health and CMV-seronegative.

CDR3 DNA: TGTGCCACCTCGGGGGGGCCTACCTACGAGCAGTACTTC. Its protein is CATSGGPTYEQYF. V is TRBV10-3 and J is TRBJ2-7, with TRBD2 matching over 8 bases. Trimming took 10 bases from V and 2 from J; bases not matched to a gene: 7. This CDR3 comprises 13 residues. Germline loops: CDR1 ENHRY, CDR2 SYGVKD.